The next 15 T cell receptor beta chains were all read from a single sample in a study of blood T cell repertoires in COVID-19. The table came from immunoSEQ multiplex PCR; TCRdb's copy has only in-frame clones and leaves some out. The sample yields 55,000 to 70,000 clones, about 90% seen once. The sequencing sample was made of peripheral blood. The receptors originated from a man aged 55 to 70 with acute or convalescent COVID-19.

V is TRBV15 and J is TRBJ1-1, with TRBD1 identical over 8 bases. CDR1 is LNHNV and CDR2 is YYDKDF in the germline V gene (reference sequence). The CDR3 sequence is 13 residues long. Trimming cost V 5 bases and J 6 bases; bases outside gene matches: 5. CDR3 protein: CATSAGTGPEAFF. DNA for the CDR3: TGTGCCACCAGCGCCGGGACAGGACCTGAAGCTTTCTTT.

The chain is built from TRBV4-2 and TRBJ2-7; possible D gene TRBD1, 5 bases. V was trimmed by 3 bases and J by 2 bases, leaving 11 bases between them. Germline CDR1 LGHNA, CDR2 YNFKEQ. CDR3 length equals 14 residues. CDR3 residues: CASSHGTGAYEQYF. The CDR3 DNA sequence: TGTGCCAGCAGCCATGGTACAGGAGCCTACGAGCAGTACTTC.

The table lists this clone with a few counts. V usage is TRBV6-5 and J usage is TRBJ1-2, with TRBD1 as a possible D gene (6 bases). The CDR3 covers 13 residues. Germline V lookup: CDR1 MNHEY, CDR2 SVGAGI. V shed 5 bases and J shed 7 bases, with 14 bases lying between them. Written as DNA, the CDR3 is TGTGCCAGCAGTATAACAGGGTTTGGTGGCTACACCTTC. Translated, it gives CASSITGFGGYTF.

This clone was observed a handful of times. The V and J genes are TRBV20-1 and TRBJ1-6; D is undetermined. This CDR3 is 14 amino acids long. Trimming left V 3 bases short and J 8 bases short, with 14 bases between. Germline assignment: CDR1 DFQATT and CDR2 SNEGSKA (reference sequence). CDR3 amino acids: CSASSGSVDSPLHF. In DNA form, the CDR3 reads TGCAGTGCTAGTTCGGGGTCGGTAGATTCACCCCTCCACTTT.

J is TRBJ1-6 and V is TRBV6-5; 8 bases agree with TRBD1. Unmatched junction bases numbered 9, after V lost 4 bases and J lost 7 bases. Germline V CDR1 and CDR2: MNHEY, SVGAGI. The length of the CDR3 is 16 residues. CDR3 loop: CASSWGQAARNSPLHF. The CDR3 DNA is TGTGCCAGCAGTTGGGGACAGGCCGCAAGGAATTCACCCCTCCACTTT.

In this sample, this clone turned up once. The chain combines TRBV6-2 or TRBV6-3 with TRBJ1-3; 8 positions agree with TRBD1. V was clipped by 2 bases and J by 7 bases; unmatched bases: 1. CDR1 MNHEY and CDR2 SVGEGT come from the germline V gene. The CDR3 length is 13 residues. DNA of the CDR3: TGTGCCAGCAGTTACGCAGGGGGCAACACCATATATTTT. Its protein product is CASSYAGGNTIYF.

The sample holds a few counts of this clone. V gene TRBV5-5 combines with J gene TRBJ2-7, with 10 bases matching TRBD1. Germline assignment: CDR1 SGHKS and CDR2 YYEKEE (reference sequence). With V trimmed by 4 bases and J by 5 bases, 9 bases remained unmatched. This CDR3 is 15 amino acids long. In nucleotides, the CDR3 is TGTGCCAGCAGCAAAACCGGGACAGGGGTCGACGAGCAGTACTTC. Translated, it gives CASSKTGTGVDEQYF.

The CDR3 is CASSLVQAVEQFF. CDR3 sequence (DNA): TGTGCCAGCAGCTTAGTTCAGGCAGTTGAGCAGTTCTTC. The chain combines TRBV7-2 with TRBJ2-1, with D unclear. Germline loops: CDR1 SGHTA, CDR2 FQGNSA. Between the trimmed V and J ends, which lost 1 base and 9 bases, there was a span of 10 bases. The CDR3 runs 13 residues.

This clone was counted once. The genes are TRBV3-1 (or the pseudogene TRBV3-2) and TRBJ1-1; no definite D call. The CDR3 is 18 amino acids. Germline loops: CDR1 LGHDT, CDR2 YNNKEL (reference sequence). V was clipped by 4 bases and J by 2 bases, with 23 bases between them. CDR3 nucleotides: TGTGCCAGCAGCCTACGATCCTCTAGGGATTCGGGAAACACTGAAGCTTTCTTT. It encodes CASSLRSSRDSGNTEAFF.

This chain connects TRBV18 to TRBJ2-1, with 12 positions matching TRBD2. The trim removed 2 bases at V and 9 bases at J, leaving 8 bases unmatched. The CDR3 covers 16 residues. Germline values: CDR1 KGHSH, CDR2 LQKENI. The CDR3 reads CASSPGASGGAGEQFF. CDR3 coding DNA: TGTGCCAGCTCACCAGGAGCTAGCGGGGGGGCCGGTGAGCAGTTCTTC.

This chain links TRBV30 with TRBJ1-1, with TRBD1 as a possible D gene (5 bases). Germline CDR1 GTSNPN, CDR2 SVGIG (reference sequence). The ends were cut back, 4 bases at V and 0 bases at J, with 15 bases in the middle. The CDR3 sequence is 15 residues long. This chain's CDR3 is CAWIGGALMNTEAFF. The CDR3 region has the DNA TGTGCCTGGATAGGAGGGGCCCTAATGAACACTGAAGCTTTCTTT. The full variable domain, with the rest looked up from reference TRBV30 and TRBJ1-1, is SQTIHQWPATLVQPVGSPLSLECTVEGTSNPNLYWYRQAAGRGLQLLFYSVGIGQISSEVPQNLSASRPQDRQFILSSKKLLLSDSGFYLCAWIGGALMNTEAFFGQGTRLTVV.

In this sample, this clone turned up a few times. This chain joins TRBV19 and TRBJ1-1, with a tentative D call TRBD1 (6 bases). V was trimmed by 6 bases and J by 1 base, leaving 12 bases between them. CDR3 size: 14 residues. CDR1 is LNHDA, CDR2 SQIVND, per germline (reference sequence). CDR3 region: CASRAGEGNTEAFF. In DNA form, the CDR3 reads TGTGCCAGTAGAGCAGGGGAGGGGAACACTGAAGCTTTCTTT.

The genes are TRBV19 and TRBJ1-3, with D maybe TRBD1 (6 bases). The CDR3 length is 15 residues. Trimming removed 4 bases from V and 3 bases from J, with 13 bases in between. Per the germline V gene, CDR1 is LNHDA and CDR2 is SQIVND (reference sequence). CDR3 nucleotides: TGTGCCAGTAGTACCTATGGGACAATTGGAAACACCATATATTTT. Translating it yields CASSTYGTIGNTIYF.

This chain uses TRBV29-1 with TRBJ1-3; 7 bases agree with TRBD1. The CDR3 totals 17 residues. With V trimmed by 4 bases and J by 2 bases, 14 bases remained unmatched. Germline V gives CDR1 SQVTM, CDR2 ANQGSEA. The CDR3 loop is CSVVIISDRDTGNTIYF. CDR3 DNA: TGCAGCGTTGTAATAATCTCAGACAGGGACACTGGAAACACCATATATTTT.

V is TRBV7-8 and J is TRBJ1-1, with D perhaps TRBD1 (6 bases). The CDR3 consists of 15 residues. CDR1 and CDR2 (germline): SGHVS, FQNEAQ. The V and J ends lost 5 bases and 1 base respectively, with 14 bases between them. The CDR3 nucleotides read TGTGCCAGCAGCCTAGGACAGAACTGGAACACTGAAGCTTTCTTT. Its translation: CASSLGQNWNTEAFF.